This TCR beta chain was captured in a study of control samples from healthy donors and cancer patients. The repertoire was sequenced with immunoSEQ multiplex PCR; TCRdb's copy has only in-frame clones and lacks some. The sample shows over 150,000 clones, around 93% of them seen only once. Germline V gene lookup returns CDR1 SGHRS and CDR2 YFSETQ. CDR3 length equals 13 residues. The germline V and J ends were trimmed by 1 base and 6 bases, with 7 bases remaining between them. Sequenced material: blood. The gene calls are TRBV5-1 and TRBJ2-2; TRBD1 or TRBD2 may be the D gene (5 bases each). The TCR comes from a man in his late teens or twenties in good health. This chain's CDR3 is CASSLLGAGELFF. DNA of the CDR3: TGCGCCAGCAGCTTGTTGGGGGCCGGGGAGCTGTTTTTT. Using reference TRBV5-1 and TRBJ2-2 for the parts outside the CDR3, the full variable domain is KAGVTQTPRYLIKTRGQQVTLSCSPISGHRSVSWYQQTPGQGLQFLFEYFSETQRNKGNFPGRFSGRQFSNSRSEMNVSTLELGDSALYLCASSLLGAGELFFGEGSRLTVL.